The subject of this entry is one TCR beta chain. Its antigen remains unidentified. No base-level quality is on record; no much larger clone is a single base apart. This record belongs to a study of blood T cell repertoires in COVID-19 (TCRdb year 2020). Context from the whole study: Samples covering the acute and convalescent phases of COVID-19 were provided by collaborators in the United States, Italy and Spain. The prospective study material was composed of cDNA or gDNA derived from T cells, B-cell-depleted T cells, or PBMCs. The dataset comprised deeply sampled blood TCRbeta repertoires from subjects exposed to, actively infected with, or recovered from COVID-19. A freely available public database, intended as a resource for researchers studying the immune response to SARS-CoV-2, is where the repertoires were released. Samples came from the ongoing ImmuneRACE study (first 160 participants) plus 1,254 subjects from 6 global collaborators. Nearly every sample came with metadata listing a de-identified subject ID, COVID-19 status, age in years and sex. Where available, HLA class I and class II types were taken from metadata supplied by the sample provider and were not determined by assay-based typing. The investigation overall reported the following: The amount of clinical and demographic metadata varied by source and participant and was provided uncurated.

TCRbeta CDR3 regions were amplified from genomic DNA using the immunoSEQ Assay, a bias-controlled multiplex PCR. The authors' pipeline ran thus. The number of nucleated cells in each sample was estimated by amplification of reference gene primers within the assay. To quantify the absolute abundance of each unique TCRbeta CDR3 rearrangement, sequence reads were collapsed and filtered. For each sample, productive Simpson clonality was calculated as the square root of Simpson's diversity index over productive rearrangements. TCRdb retrieved this table from immuneACCESS and kept in-frame rearrangements only. Not all clones are present; in checked studies, unresolved V genes account for under half, and no reason is known for the remainder. V, J and clone size were drawn from that table, and D and trimming were deduced from the DNA. The sample has some 20,000 clones on record, approximately 89% of them singletons. The top ten constitute approximately 5% of the sample.

Whole blood was collected in K2EDTA tubes by collaborating institutions according to the institutions' own protocols. For TCRbeta analysis, collaborators shipped samples as frozen whole blood, isolated PBMCs, or DNA extracted from either of those sample types. Taken from cysteine to phenylalanine, the CDR3 has 14 residues. Only CDR3 DNA remains: 42 bases, in frame from the first base. Deletion took 3 bases off V and 5 bases off J, with a span of 10 bases between the germline ends. The germline V gene specifies SNHLY as CDR1 and FYNNEI as CDR2. The origin of this receptor is a human donor in a cohort sampled during active COVID-19. The chain is assembled from TRBV2 and TRBJ1-4; the D gene is not confidently resolved. Specimen: peripheral blood. The CDR3 protein is CASSDVRMNEKLFF. The DNA sequence is given as TGTGCCAGCAGTGACGTGAGGATGAATGAAAAACTGTTTTTT. Joined to the reference TRBV2 and TRBJ1-4 proteins, this CDR3 gives the full variable domain: EPEVTQTPSHQVTQMGQEVILRCVPISNHLYFYWYRQILGQKVEFLVSFYNNEISEKSEIFDDQFSVERPDGSNFTLKIRSTKLEDSAMYFCASSDVRMNEKLFFGSGTQLSVL.